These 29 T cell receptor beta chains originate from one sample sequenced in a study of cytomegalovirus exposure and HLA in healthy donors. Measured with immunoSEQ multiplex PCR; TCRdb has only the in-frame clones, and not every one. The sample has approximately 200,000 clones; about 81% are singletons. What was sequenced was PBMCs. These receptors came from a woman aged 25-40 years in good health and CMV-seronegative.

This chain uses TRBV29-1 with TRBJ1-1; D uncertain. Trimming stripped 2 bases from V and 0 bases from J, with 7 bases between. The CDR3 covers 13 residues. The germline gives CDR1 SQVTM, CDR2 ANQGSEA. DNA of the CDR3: TGCAGCGTTGAACGGGGTCTGAACACTGAAGCTTTCTTT. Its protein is CSVERGLNTEAFF.

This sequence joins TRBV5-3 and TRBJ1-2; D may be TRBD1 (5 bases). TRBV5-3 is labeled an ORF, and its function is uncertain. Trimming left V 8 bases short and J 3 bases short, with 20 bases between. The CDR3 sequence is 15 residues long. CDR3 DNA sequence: TGTGCCAGCGCCCCTGGAGGGATGGGACACTATGGCTACACCTTC. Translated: CASAPGGMGHYGYTF.

CDR3 bases: TGTGCCAGCAGTTCCCCGGGGAGGAGGAGCAATCAGCCCCAGCATTTT. Amino acid sequence: CASSSPGRRSNQPQHF. The V gene is TRBV2, the J gene TRBJ1-5; D remains unclear. This CDR3 is 16 amino acids long. Germline values: CDR1 SNHLY, CDR2 FYNNEI. V was clipped by 5 bases and J by 1 base, with 15 bases between them.

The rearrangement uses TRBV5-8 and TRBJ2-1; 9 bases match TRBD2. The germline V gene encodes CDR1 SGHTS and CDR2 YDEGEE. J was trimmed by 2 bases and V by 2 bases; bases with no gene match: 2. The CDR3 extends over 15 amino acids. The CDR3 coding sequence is TGTGCCAGCAGCTTACGACTAGCGGCCTACAATGAGCAGTTCTTC. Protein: CASSLRLAAYNEQFF.

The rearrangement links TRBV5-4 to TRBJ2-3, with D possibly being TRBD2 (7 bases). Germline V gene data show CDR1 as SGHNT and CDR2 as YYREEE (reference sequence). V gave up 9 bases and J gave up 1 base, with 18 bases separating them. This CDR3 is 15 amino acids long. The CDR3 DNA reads TGTGCCACCAGTGGGGGCGGGAGAGGCACAGATACGCAGTATTTT. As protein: CATSGGGRGTDTQYF.

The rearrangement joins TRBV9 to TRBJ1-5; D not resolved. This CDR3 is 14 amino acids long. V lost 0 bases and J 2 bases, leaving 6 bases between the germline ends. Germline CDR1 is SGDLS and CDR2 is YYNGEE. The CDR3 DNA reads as TGTGCCAGCAGCGTAGACGGGGGCAATCAGCCCCAGCATTTT. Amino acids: CASSVDGGNQPQHF.

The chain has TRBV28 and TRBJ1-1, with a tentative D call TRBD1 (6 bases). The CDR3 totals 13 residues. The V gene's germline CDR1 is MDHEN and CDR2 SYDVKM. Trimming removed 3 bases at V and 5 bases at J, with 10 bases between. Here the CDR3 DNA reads TGTGCCAGCAGTTTGGGGGCAATAACTGAAGCTTTCTTT. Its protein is CASSLGAITEAFF.

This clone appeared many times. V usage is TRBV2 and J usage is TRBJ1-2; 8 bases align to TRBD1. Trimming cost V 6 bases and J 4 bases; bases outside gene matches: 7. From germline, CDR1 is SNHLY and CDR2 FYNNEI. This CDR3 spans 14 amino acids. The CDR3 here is CASSNGQGGYGYTF. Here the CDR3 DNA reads TGTGCCAGCAGCAACGGACAGGGAGGCTATGGCTACACCTTC.

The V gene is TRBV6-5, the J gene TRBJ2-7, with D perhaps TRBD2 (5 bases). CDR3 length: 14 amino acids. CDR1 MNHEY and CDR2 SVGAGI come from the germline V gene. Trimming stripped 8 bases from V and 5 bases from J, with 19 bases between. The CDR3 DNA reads TGTGCCAGCGGTTCCCCTCCGGACGGGGACGAGCAGTACTTC. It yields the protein CASGSPPDGDEQYF.

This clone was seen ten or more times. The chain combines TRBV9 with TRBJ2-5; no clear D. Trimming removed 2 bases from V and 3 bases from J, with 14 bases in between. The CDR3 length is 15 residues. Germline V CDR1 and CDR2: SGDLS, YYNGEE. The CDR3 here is CASSVGTLEKETQYF. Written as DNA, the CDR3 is TGTGCCAGCAGCGTCGGTACGCTAGAAAAAGAGACCCAGTACTTC.

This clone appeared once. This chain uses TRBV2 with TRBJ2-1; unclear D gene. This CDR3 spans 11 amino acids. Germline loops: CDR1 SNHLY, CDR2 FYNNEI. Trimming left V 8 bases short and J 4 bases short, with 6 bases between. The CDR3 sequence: CASVSYNEQFF. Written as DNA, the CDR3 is TGTGCCAGCGTCAGTTACAATGAGCAGTTCTTC.

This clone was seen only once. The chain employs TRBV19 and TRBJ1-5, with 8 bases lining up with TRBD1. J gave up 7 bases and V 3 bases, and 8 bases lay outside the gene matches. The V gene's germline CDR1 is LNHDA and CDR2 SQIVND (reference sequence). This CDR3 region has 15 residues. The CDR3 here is CASSMLQGAKQPQHF. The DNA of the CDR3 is TGTGCCAGTAGTATGCTGCAGGGGGCAAAGCAGCCCCAGCATTTT. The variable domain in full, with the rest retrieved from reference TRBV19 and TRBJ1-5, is DGGITQSPKYLFRKEGQNVTLSCEQNLNHDAMYWYRQDPGQGLRLIYYSQIVNDFQKGDIAEGYSVSREKKESFPLTVTSAQKNPTAFYLCASSMLQGAKQPQHFGDGTRLSIL.

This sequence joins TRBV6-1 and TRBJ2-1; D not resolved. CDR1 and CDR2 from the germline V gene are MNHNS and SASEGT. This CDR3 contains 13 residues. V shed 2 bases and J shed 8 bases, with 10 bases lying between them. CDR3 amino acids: CASSEYWSDEQFF. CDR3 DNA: TGTGCCAGCAGTGAATACTGGTCGGATGAGCAGTTCTTC.

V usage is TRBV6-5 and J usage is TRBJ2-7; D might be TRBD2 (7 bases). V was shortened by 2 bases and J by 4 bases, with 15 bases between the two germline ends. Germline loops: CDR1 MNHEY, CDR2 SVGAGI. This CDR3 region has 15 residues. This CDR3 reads CASSYTDGGRYEQYF. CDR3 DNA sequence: TGTGCCAGCAGTTACACCGACGGGGGGCGGTACGAGCAGTACTTC.

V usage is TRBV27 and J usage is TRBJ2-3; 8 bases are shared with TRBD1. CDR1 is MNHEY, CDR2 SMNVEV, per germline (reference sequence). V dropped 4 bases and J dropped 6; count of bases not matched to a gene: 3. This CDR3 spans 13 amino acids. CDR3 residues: CASSSYRGDTQYF. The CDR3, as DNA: TGTGCCAGCAGTTCGTACAGGGGGGATACGCAGTATTTT.

The CDR3 sequence: CATAVVGSGELFF. CDR3 bases: TGTGCCACAGCGGTTGTCGGTTCCGGGGAGCTGTTTTTT. J is TRBJ2-2 and V is TRBV6-1; D may be TRBD2 (5 bases). CDR3 size: 13 residues. Germline V gene data show CDR1 as MNHNS and CDR2 as SASEGT. Trimming shortened V by 10 bases and J by 6 bases, and 15 bases separated the two germline ends.

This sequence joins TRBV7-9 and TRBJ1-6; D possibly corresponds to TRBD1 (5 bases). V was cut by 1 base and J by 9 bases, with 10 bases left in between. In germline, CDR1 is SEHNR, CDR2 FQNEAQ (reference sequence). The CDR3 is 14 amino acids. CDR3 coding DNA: TGTGCCAGCAGCTTAGTAGGGGTAGGTTCACCCCTCCACTTT. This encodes CASSLVGVGSPLHF.

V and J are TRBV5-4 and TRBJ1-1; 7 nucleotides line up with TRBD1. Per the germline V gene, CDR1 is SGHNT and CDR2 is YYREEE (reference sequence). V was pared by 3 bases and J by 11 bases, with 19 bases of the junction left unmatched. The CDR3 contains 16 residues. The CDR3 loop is CASSYGPTGLLLQAFF. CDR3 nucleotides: TGTGCCAGCAGCTACGGACCGACAGGGCTTCTCTTGCAGGCTTTCTTT. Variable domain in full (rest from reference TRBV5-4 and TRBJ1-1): ETGVTQSPTHLIKTRGQQVTLRCSSQSGHNTVSWYQQALGQGPQFIFQYYREEENGRGNFPPRFSGLQFPNYSSELNVNALELDDSALYLCASSYGPTGLLLQAFFGQGTRLTVV.

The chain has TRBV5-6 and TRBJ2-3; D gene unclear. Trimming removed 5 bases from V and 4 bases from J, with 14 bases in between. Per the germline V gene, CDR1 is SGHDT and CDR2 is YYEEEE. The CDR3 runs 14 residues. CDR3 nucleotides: TGTGCCAGCAGATCCTCGCGTCCATCAGATACGCAGTATTTT. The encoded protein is CASRSSRPSDTQYF.

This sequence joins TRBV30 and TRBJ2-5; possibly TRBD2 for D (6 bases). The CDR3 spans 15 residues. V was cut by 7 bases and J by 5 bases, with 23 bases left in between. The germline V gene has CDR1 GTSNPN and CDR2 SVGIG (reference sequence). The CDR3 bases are TGTGCCTACGCCGGGGGAGGTCTGTTAGGGGAGACCCAGTACTTC. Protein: CAYAGGGLLGETQYF.

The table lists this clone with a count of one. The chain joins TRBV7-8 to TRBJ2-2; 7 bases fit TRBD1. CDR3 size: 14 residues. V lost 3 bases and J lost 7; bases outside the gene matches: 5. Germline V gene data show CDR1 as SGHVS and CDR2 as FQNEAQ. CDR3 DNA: TGTGCCAGCAGCTTGGTAGGGGGCGACGGGGAGCTGTTTTTT. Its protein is CASSLVGGDGELFF.

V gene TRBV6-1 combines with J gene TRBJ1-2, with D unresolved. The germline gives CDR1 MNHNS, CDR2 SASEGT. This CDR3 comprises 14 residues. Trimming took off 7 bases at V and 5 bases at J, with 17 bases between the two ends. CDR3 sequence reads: CASNPQRPRYGYTF. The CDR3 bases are TGTGCCAGCAACCCTCAGCGCCCGAGATATGGCTACACCTTC.

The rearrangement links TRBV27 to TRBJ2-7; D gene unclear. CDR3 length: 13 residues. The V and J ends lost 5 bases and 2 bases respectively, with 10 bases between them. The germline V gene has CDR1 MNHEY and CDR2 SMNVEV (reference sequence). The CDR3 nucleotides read TGTGCCAGCAGTAGCAAAGTTACCTACGAGCAGTACTTC. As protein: CASSSKVTYEQYF.

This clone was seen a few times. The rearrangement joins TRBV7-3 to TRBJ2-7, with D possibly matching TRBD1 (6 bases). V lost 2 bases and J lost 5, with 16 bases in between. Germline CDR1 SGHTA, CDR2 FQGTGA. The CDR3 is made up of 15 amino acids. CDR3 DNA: TGTGCCAGCAGCTTAGGGACAACAAGGTACGACGAGCAGTACTTC. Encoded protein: CASSLGTTRYDEQYF. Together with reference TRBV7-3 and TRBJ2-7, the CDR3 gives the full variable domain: GAGVSQTPSNKVTEKGKYVELRCDPISGHTALYWYRQSLGQGPEFLIYFQGTGAADDSGLPNDRFFAVRPEGSVSTLKIQRTERGDSAVYLCASSLGTTRYDEQYFGPGTRLTVT.

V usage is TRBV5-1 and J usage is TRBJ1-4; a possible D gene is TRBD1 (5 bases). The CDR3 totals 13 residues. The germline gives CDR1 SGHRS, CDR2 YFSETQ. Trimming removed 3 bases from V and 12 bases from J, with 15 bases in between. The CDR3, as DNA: TGCGCCAGCAGCTCCAGGCCGGGAGGGGAACTGTTTTTT. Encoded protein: CASSSRPGGELFF.

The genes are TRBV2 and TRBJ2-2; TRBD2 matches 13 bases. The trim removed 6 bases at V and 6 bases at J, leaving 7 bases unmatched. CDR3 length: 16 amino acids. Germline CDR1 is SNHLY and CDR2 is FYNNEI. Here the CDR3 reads CASSAGLAGPPGELFF. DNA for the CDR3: TGTGCCAGCAGCGCGGGACTAGCGGGGCCCCCCGGGGAGCTGTTTTTT.

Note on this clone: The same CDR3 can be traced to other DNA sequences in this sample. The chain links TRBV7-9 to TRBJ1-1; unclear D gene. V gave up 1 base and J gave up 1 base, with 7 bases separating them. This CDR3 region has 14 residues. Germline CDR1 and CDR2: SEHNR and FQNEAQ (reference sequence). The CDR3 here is CASSLGTSNTEAFF. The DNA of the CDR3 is TGTGCCAGCAGCTTAGGGACTTCGAACACTGAAGCTTTCTTT.

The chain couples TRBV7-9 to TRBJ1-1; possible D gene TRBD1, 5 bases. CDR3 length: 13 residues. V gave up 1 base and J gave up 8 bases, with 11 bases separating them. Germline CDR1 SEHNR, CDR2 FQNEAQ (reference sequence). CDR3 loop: CASSLGGNREAFF. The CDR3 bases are TGTGCCAGCAGCTTAGGGGGCAATAGAGAAGCTTTCTTT. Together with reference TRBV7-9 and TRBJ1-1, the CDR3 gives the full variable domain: DTGVSQNPRHKITKRGQNVTFRCDPISEHNRLYWYRQTLGQGPEFLTYFQNEAQLEKSRLLSDRFSAERPKGSFSTLEIQRTEQGDSAMYLCASSLGGNREAFFGQGTRLTVV.

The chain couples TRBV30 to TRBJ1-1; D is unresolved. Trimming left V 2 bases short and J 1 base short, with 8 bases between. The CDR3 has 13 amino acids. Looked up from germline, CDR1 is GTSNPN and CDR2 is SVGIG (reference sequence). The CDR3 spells CAWSWRANTEAFF. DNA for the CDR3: TGTGCCTGGAGTTGGAGGGCGAACACTGAAGCTTTCTTT.